This record covers a single TCR beta chain. Its matching antigen is unknown. This CDR3 spans 14 amino acids. The V and J ends lost 5 bases and 8 bases, in that order; junction bases with no gene match: 5. Germline assignment: CDR1 SGHTA and CDR2 FQGTGA. The sample comes from a study of regulatory T cells in long-lasting Graves disease. Study-wide findings and caveats: Persistent disease favored TRBV28, TRBJ1-2 and TRBJ2-5. Accuracy could have been hurt by small sample size.

TCR beta libraries were built with iRepertoire HTBI primers and Arm-PCR of CDR3 regions. TCRdb processed the multiplex PCR reads anew with MiXCR; each CDR3 protein has one entry. The table lists approximately 400,000 distinct CDR3 sequences, about 15% of them singletons. Time point in this sample: newly diagnosed GD, antithyroid drugs for less than 3 months. PBMC-derived RNA was used for the TCR library. This sample was shared with a second study, whose subject was T cells in Graves' hyperthyroidism and ophthalmopathy. Per that study: Clonotypes that were expanded in thyroid above 0.001 mostly appeared in blood too.

The gene calls are TRBV7-3 and TRBJ2-1; 11 bases agree with TRBD2. The sample consisted of peripheral blood mononuclear cells (PBMCs), taken at new diagnosis, from a patient treated with antithyroid drugs. The source is a woman in her thirties with Graves disease. CDR3 protein: CASSETSGIHEQFF. The CDR3 DNA follows: TGTGCCAGCAGCGAGACTAGCGGGATTCATGAGCAGTTCTTC.